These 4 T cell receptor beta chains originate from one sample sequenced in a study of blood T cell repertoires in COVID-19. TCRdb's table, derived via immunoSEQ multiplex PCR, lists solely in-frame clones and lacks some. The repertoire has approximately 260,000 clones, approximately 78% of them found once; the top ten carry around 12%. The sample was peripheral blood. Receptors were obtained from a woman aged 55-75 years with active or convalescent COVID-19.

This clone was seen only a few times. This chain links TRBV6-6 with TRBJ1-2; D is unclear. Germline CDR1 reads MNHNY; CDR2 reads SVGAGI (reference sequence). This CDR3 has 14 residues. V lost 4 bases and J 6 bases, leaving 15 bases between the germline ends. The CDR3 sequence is CASSSRGPSHGYTF. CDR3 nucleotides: TGTGCCAGCAGTTCAAGAGGCCCGTCCCATGGCTACACCTTC.

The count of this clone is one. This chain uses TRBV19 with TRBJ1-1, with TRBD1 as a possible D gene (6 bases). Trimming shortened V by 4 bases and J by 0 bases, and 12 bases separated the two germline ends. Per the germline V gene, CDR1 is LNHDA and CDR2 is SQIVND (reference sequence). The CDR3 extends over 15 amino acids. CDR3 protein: CASSKPGQLNTEAFF. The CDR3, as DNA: TGTGCCAGTAGTAAACCAGGACAGCTGAACACTGAAGCTTTCTTT.

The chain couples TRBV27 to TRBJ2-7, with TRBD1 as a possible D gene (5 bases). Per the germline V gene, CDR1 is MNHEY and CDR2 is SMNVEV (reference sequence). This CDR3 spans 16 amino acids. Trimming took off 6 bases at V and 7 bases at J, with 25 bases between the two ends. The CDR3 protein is CASSPDRRPVSGEQYF. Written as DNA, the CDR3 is TGTGCCAGCAGCCCCGACAGACGGCCTGTCTCCGGAGAGCAGTACTTC.

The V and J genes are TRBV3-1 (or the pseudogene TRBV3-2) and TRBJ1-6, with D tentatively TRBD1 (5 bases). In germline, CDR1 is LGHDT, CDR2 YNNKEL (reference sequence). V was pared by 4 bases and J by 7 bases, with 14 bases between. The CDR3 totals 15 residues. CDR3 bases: TGTGCCAGCAGCCCGGGGGTCCAGGCGAATTCACCCCTCCACTTT. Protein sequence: CASSPGVQANSPLHF.